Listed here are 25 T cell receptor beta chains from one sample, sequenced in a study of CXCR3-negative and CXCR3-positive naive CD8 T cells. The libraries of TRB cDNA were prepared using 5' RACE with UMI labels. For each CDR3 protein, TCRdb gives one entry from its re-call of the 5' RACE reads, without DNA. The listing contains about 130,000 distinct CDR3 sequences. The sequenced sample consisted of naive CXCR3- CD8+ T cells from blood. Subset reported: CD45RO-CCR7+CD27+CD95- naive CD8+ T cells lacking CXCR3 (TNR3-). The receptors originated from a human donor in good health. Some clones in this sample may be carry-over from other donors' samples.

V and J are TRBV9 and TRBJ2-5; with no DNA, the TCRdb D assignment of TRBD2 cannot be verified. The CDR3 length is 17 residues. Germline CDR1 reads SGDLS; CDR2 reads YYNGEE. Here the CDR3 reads CASSVEEGLAGDETQYF.

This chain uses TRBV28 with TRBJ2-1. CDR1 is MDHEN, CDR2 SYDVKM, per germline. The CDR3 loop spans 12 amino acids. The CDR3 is CASSPRYNEQLF. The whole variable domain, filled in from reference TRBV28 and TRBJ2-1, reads DVKVTQSSRYLVKRTGEKVFLECVQDMDHENMFWYRQDPGLGLRLIYFSYDVKMKEKGDIPEGYSVSREKKERFSLILESASTNQTSMYLCASSPRYNEQLFGPGTRLTVL.

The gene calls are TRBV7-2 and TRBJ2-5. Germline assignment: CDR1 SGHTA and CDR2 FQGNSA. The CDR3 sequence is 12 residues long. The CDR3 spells CASSADWETQYF.

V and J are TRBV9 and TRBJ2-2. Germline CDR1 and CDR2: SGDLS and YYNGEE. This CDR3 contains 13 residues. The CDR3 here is CASNYGDTGELFF.

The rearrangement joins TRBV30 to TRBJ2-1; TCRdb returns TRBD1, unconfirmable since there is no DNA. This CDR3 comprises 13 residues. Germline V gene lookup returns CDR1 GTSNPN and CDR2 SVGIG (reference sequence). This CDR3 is CASHLGGPNEQFF.

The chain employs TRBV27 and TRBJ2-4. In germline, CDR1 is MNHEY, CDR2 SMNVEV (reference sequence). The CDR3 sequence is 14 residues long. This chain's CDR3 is CASSLGIAKNIQYF.

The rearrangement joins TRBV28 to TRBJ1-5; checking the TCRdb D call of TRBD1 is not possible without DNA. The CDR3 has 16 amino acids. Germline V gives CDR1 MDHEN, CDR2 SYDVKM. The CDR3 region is CASSLGYRESNQPQHF.

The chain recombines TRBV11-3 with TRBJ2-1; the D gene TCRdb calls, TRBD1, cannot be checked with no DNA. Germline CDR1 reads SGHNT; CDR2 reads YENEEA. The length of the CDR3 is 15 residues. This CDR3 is CASSEPGQGASEQFF.

CDR3: CAIRSTASVFTDTQYF. J is TRBJ2-3 and V is TRBV10-3; TCRdb lists TRBD1, though no DNA is available to test this call. The CDR3 length is 16 residues. The V gene's germline CDR1 is ENHRY and CDR2 SYGVKD.

CDR3 protein: CASSPQTSSYNEQFF. The chain links TRBV19 to TRBJ2-1; TCRdb returns TRBD2, unconfirmable since there is no DNA. Germline V lookup: CDR1 LNHDA, CDR2 SQIVND (reference sequence). The CDR3 sequence is 15 residues long.

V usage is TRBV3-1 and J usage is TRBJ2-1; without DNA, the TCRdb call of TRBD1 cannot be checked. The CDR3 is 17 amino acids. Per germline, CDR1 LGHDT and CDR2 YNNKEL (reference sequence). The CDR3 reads CASSQDSGGGSYNEQFF.

CDR3 sequence reads: CASSHYKGMRQPYEQYF. The chain recombines TRBV4-2 with TRBJ2-7. Germline CDR1 reads LGHNA; CDR2 reads YNFKEQ. The CDR3 covers 17 residues.

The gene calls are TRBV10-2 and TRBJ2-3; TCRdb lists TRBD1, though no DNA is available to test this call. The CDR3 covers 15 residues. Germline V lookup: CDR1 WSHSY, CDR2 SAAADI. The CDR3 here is CASKTPGDGTDTQYF.

The CDR3 reads CASRLATFENTEAFF. This chain joins TRBV12-2 and TRBJ1-1. TRBV12-2 is a pseudogene. The CDR3 has 15 amino acids.

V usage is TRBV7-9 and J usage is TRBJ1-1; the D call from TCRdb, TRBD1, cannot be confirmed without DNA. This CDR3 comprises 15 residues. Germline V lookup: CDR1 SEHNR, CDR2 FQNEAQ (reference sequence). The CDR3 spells CASSFPFTGETETFF.

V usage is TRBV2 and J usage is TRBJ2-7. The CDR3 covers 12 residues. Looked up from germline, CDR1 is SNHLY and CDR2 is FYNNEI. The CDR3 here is CASSETPYEQYF.

The CDR3: CASRFFRERNNEQFF. This rearrangement joins TRBV5-1 to TRBJ2-1; TCRdb's D call of TRBD1 is untestable without DNA. Germline V gene lookup returns CDR1 SGHRS and CDR2 YFSETQ. The CDR3 consists of 15 residues.

CDR3 amino acids: CASSRDRGRAEAFF. The V gene is TRBV28, the J gene TRBJ1-1; TCRdb indicates TRBD1, and absent DNA this call remains unverified. The CDR3 extends over 14 amino acids. Per the germline V gene, CDR1 is MDHEN and CDR2 is SYDVKM.

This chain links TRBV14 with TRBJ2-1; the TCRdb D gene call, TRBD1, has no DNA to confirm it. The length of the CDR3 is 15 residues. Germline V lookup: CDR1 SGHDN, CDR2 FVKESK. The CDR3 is CASTRMGGSGNEQFF.

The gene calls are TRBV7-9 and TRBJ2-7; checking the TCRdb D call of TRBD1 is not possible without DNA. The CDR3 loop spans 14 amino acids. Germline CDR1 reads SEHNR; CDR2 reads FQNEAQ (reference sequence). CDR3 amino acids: CASSLDGGDYEQYF.

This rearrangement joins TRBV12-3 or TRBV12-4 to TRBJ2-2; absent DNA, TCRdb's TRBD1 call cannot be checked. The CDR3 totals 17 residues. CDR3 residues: CASSLPGTLMYTGELFF.

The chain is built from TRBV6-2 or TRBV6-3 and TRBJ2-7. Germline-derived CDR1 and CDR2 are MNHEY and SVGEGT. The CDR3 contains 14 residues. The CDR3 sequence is CASSLGRTTYEQYF.

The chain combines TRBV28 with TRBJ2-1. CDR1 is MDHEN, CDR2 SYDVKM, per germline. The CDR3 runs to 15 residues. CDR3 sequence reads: CASLGATGSYNEQFF.

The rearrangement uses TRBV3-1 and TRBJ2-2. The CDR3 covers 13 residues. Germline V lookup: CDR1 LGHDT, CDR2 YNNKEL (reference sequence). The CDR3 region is CASSQISAGELFF.

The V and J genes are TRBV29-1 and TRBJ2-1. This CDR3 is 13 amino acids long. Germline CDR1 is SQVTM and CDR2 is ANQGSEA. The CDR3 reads CSVEVTPCNEQFF.